Below are 25 T cell receptor beta chains sequenced from a single sample in a study of shared clonotypes between healthy human individuals. The assay was immunoSEQ multiplex PCR, and TCRdb's table has in-frame clones only and misses some. Here the sample spans about 470,000 clones, 70% to 80% being singletons. The sequenced sample was PBMCs. These receptors all stem from a woman between 40 and 55 years old in good health. Some clones in this sample may be carry-over from other donors' samples.

This clone turned up a few times. The CDR3 DNA reads as TGTGCCAGCAGCTCACCGGGACGGTACACCGGGGAGCTGTTTTTT. Protein product: CASSSPGRYTGELFF. This chain links TRBV5-8 with TRBJ2-2; tentatively, D is TRBD1 or TRBD2 (5 bases each). Germline assignment: CDR1 SGHTS and CDR2 YDEGEE. The V end was cut by 3 bases, the J end by 3 bases, with 12 bases between. The CDR3 consists of 15 residues.

This chain joins TRBV5-1 and TRBJ1-1; tentatively, D is TRBD1 (5 bases). Germline lookup yields CDR1 SGHRS and CDR2 YFSETQ. V lost 0 bases to trimming and J lost 8 bases, with 11 bases between them. This CDR3 contains 13 residues. The CDR3 DNA is TGCGCCAGCAGCTTGGGACAGCCTAACGAAGCTTTCTTT. Its translation is CASSLGQPNEAFF.

In this sample, this clone turned up once. The rearrangement uses TRBV5-1 and TRBJ2-3; 10 positions match TRBD2. Germline V gives CDR1 SGHRS, CDR2 YFSETQ. Losses at the gene ends were 2 bases for V and 3 bases for J; bases not matched to a gene: 6. This CDR3 has 16 residues. CDR3 protein: CASSFWLAGATDTQYF. CDR3 nucleotides: TGCGCCAGCAGCTTTTGGCTAGCGGGAGCAACAGATACGCAGTATTTT. Variable domain in full (rest from reference TRBV5-1 and TRBJ2-3): KAGVTQTPRYLIKTRGQQVTLSCSPISGHRSVSWYQQTPGQGLQFLFEYFSETQRNKGNFPGRFSGRQFSNSRSEMNVSTLELGDSALYLCASSFWLAGATDTQYFGPGTRLTVL.

Of note for this clone: The sample has other DNA sequences that encode this CDR3 too. This chain links TRBV7-6 with TRBJ2-1, with TRBD2 matching 12 bases. Unmatched junction bases numbered 4, after V lost 0 bases and J lost 7 bases. Looked up from germline, CDR1 is SGHVS and CDR2 is FNYEAQ. The CDR3 runs to 16 residues. The CDR3 DNA sequence: TGTGCCAGCAGCTTAGCGACTAGCGGGAGTAGGAATGAGCAGTTCTTC. Amino acids: CASSLATSGSRNEQFF.

The V gene is TRBV5-8, the J gene TRBJ1-3; TRBD1 matches at 8 bases. V lost 3 bases and J lost 3; bases outside the gene matches: 5. This CDR3 is built from 15 residues. From germline, CDR1 is SGHTS and CDR2 YDEGEE. CDR3 sequence reads: CASSSTGGLGNTIYF. As DNA, the CDR3 is TGTGCCAGCAGCTCCACAGGGGGTCTTGGAAACACCATATATTTT. Supplemented by reference TRBV5-8 and TRBJ1-3, the full variable domain reads EAGVTQSPTHLIKTRGQQATLRCSPISGHTSVYWYQQALGLGLQFLLWYDEGEERNRGNFPPRFSGRQFPNYSSELNVNALELEDSALYLCASSSTGGLGNTIYFGEGSWLTVV.

The gene calls are TRBV14 and TRBJ2-7; TRBD2 matches at 7 bases. Germline V lookup: CDR1 SGHDN, CDR2 FVKESK. This CDR3 comprises 16 residues. V was clipped by 2 bases and J by 5 bases; unmatched bases: 12. Written as DNA, the CDR3 is TGTGCCAGCAGCCAAATCGGGGGGATCCGGAGCAACGAGCAGTACTTC. Residues: CASSQIGGIRSNEQYF.

This clone was recorded a few times. The V call is TRBV25-1, the J call TRBJ2-5, with unresolved D. The CDR3 totals 12 residues. Deletions cut 3 bases from V and 5 bases from J, with 7 bases between. From germline, CDR1 is MGHDK and CDR2 SYGVNS. CDR3 in DNA: TGTGCCAGCAGTGAGCCCGGGGAGACCCAGTACTTC. This gives the protein CASSEPGETQYF.

Worth noting for this clone: Relative to the germline gene, one junction end is altered; a read error may explain this. The chain couples TRBV7-8 to TRBJ1-4; D unresolved. Germline V gene sequence: CDR1 SGHVS, CDR2 FQNEAQ. The CDR3 is 14 amino acids. This CDR3 is CASSLGRANEKLFF. DNA of the CDR3: TGCGCCAGCAGTTTGGGTAGGGCCAATGAAAAACTGTTTTTT.

This clone has more than one count but fewer than ten. This chain joins TRBV5-1 and TRBJ1-4; D uncertain. Deletions cut 0 bases from V and 7 bases from J, with 10 bases between. Germline V CDR1 and CDR2: SGHRS, YFSETQ. The CDR3 covers 14 residues. The CDR3 nucleotides read TGCGCCAGCAGCTTGGGGACCGAGGGTGAAAAACTGTTTTTT. This encodes CASSLGTEGEKLFF.

This clone was observed once. The genes are TRBV10-2 and TRBJ2-7; 8 bases fit TRBD2. The V gene's germline CDR1 is WSHSY and CDR2 SAAADI. Trimming took 9 bases from V and 0 from J; bases not matched to a gene: 7. This CDR3 spans 14 amino acids. The CDR3, as DNA: TGCGCCAGTTCCGGGACTAGGAGCTCCTACGAGCAGTACTTC. It is translated as CASSGTRSSYEQYF.

The V gene is TRBV10-3, the J gene TRBJ1-5; TRBD1 might be the D (6 bases). CDR3 length: 13 amino acids. V shed 5 bases and J shed 4 bases, with 9 bases lying between them. Per the germline V gene, CDR1 is ENHRY and CDR2 is SYGVKD. CDR3: CAISQGLNQPQHF. For the CDR3, the DNA is TGTGCCATCAGTCAGGGGCTTAATCAGCCCCAGCATTTT.

About this clone itself: At the DNA level, this CDR3 is encoded by other sequences in the same sample as well. The chain has TRBV18 and TRBJ2-6; D unclear. The germline V gene has CDR1 KGHSH and CDR2 LQKENI. This CDR3 has 15 residues. V dropped 3 bases and J dropped 0 bases, with 6 bases sitting between them. CDR3 sequence reads: CASSPSGSGANVLTF. The CDR3 DNA sequence: TGTGCCAGCTCACCGAGTGGCTCTGGGGCCAACGTCCTGACTTTC.

The chain combines TRBV5-5 with TRBJ2-7; D is undetermined. V lost 2 bases to trimming and J lost 1 base, with 4 bases between them. The germline gives CDR1 SGHKS, CDR2 YYEKEE (reference sequence). The CDR3 spans 12 residues. The CDR3 spells CASSFNSYEQYF. The CDR3 DNA is TGTGCCAGCAGCTTTAATTCCTACGAGCAGTACTTC. Full variable domain (rest looked up from reference TRBV5-5 and TRBJ2-7): DAGVTQSPTHLIKTRGQQVTLRCSPISGHKSVSWYQQVLGQGPQFIFQYYEKEERGRGNFPDRFSARQFPNYSSELNVNALLLGDSALYLCASSFNSYEQYFGPGTRLTVT.

The chain carries TRBV5-1 and TRBJ2-2; 9 nucleotides agree with TRBD2. From germline, CDR1 is SGHRS and CDR2 YFSETQ. V gave up 3 bases and J gave up 5 bases; unmatched junction bases: 5. The CDR3 is 15 residues long. CDR3 amino acids: CASSSAGGGTGELFF. The CDR3 region has the DNA TGCGCCAGCAGCTCCGCGGGAGGGGGAACCGGGGAGCTGTTTTTT.

This clone was counted between two and nine times. This chain links TRBV19 with TRBJ2-7; 9 positions agree with TRBD2. Germline V CDR1 and CDR2: LNHDA, SQIVND (reference sequence). CDR3 length: 16 amino acids. The trim removed 6 bases at V and 4 bases at J, leaving 13 bases unmatched. CDR3 DNA: TGTGCCAGTAGCCCCCTCGCTCGGACTAGCGAATACGAGCAGTACTTC. It specifies CASSPLARTSEYEQYF.

This chain joins TRBV9 and TRBJ2-1, with D tentatively TRBD1 (6 bases). The V gene lost 4 bases and the J gene lost 8 bases, with 16 bases spanning the gap. The CDR3 loop spans 14 amino acids. The V gene's germline CDR1 is SGDLS and CDR2 YYNGEE. Here the CDR3 DNA reads TGTGCCAGCAGCCGACTACAGGGTAGGGATGAGCAGTTCTTC. Translated, it gives CASSRLQGRDEQFF.

This clone appeared a single time. The chain recombines TRBV6-6 with TRBJ1-2, with D unresolved. The ends were cut back, 2 bases at V and 3 bases at J, with 13 bases in the middle. Per the germline V gene, CDR1 is MNHNY and CDR2 is SVGAGI (reference sequence). The CDR3 extends over 15 amino acids. This CDR3 reads CASSYAGSRDYGYTF. The DNA of the CDR3 is TGTGCCAGCAGTTACGCGGGGTCAAGGGACTATGGCTACACCTTC.

This sequence joins TRBV2 and TRBJ2-1; D may be TRBD1 (6 bases). CDR1 is SNHLY and CDR2 is FYNNEI in the germline V gene. V was clipped by 1 base and J by 13 bases, with 14 bases between them. The CDR3 sequence is 13 residues long. The CDR3 DNA reads TGTGCCAGCAGTGAAGTGGTGACAGGAGAACAGTTCTTC. Protein sequence: CASSEVVTGEQFF.

This clone was detected once. The rearrangement uses TRBV11-2 and TRBJ2-1, with 11 bases fitting TRBD2. This CDR3 has 16 amino acids. In germline, CDR1 is SGHAT, CDR2 FQNNGV. The J segment lost 8 bases and the V segment lost 5 bases, leaving 11 bases of the junction unmatched. The CDR3 DNA reads as TGTGCCAGCAGCCGACCGCTAGCGGGAGGTGGCCATGAGCAGTTCTTC. Its protein is CASSRPLAGGGHEQFF.

This sequence joins TRBV28 and TRBJ2-7; a possible D gene is TRBD2 (7 bases). V lost 6 bases and J 2 bases, leaving 26 bases between the germline ends. This CDR3 region has 18 residues. Germline V CDR1 and CDR2: MDHEN, SYDVKM. The chain's CDR3 is CASSSGGGHPTDPYEQYF. The CDR3 bases are TGTGCCAGCAGCAGTGGGGGGGGACACCCGACAGACCCCTACGAGCAGTACTTC.

This chain links TRBV6-5 with TRBJ2-1, with 9 bases identical to TRBD2. Germline V CDR1 and CDR2: MNHEY, SVGAGI. The CDR3 has 15 residues. Germline trimming cut 5 bases from V and 7 bases from J; bases unmatched to any gene: 9. As DNA, the CDR3 is TGTGCCAGCAGTGTCCGTAGCGGGAGTTTGAATGAGCAGTTCTTC. Amino acid sequence: CASSVRSGSLNEQFF.

J is TRBJ2-3 and V is TRBV4-2; 11 positions agree with TRBD2. The V segment lost 3 bases and the J segment 5 bases; nucleotides outside the gene matches: 7. Germline CDR1 and CDR2: LGHNA and YNFKEQ. The CDR3 has 16 residues. CDR3 region: CASSQDHSGREDTQYF. The CDR3 bases are TGTGCCAGCAGCCAGGATCATAGCGGGAGGGAAGATACGCAGTATTTT.

This clone was found once. The genes are TRBV7-2 and TRBJ2-7; TRBD2 might be the D (5 bases). This CDR3 region has 15 residues. Trimming took off 5 bases at V and 3 bases at J, with 17 bases between the two ends. Germline V gene sequence: CDR1 SGHTA, CDR2 FQGNSA. CDR3 region: CASSVRAGNDYEQYF. Here the CDR3 DNA reads TGTGCCAGCAGCGTGCGGGCAGGTAATGACTACGAGCAGTACTTC.

The chain carries TRBV2 and TRBJ2-5; D is unresolved. Per the germline V gene, CDR1 is SNHLY and CDR2 is FYNNEI. V was shortened by 2 bases and J by 11 bases, with 9 bases between the two germline ends. The CDR3 sequence is 11 residues long. CDR3 amino acids: CASSEQLQQYF. Written as DNA, the CDR3 is TGTGCCAGCAGTGAACAATTGCAGCAGTACTTC.

The chain employs TRBV28 and TRBJ2-3; the D call may be TRBD1 or TRBD2 (5 bases each). The CDR3 runs 17 residues. Germline CDR1 is MDHEN and CDR2 is SYDVKM. The V gene lost 5 bases and the J gene lost 1 base, with 19 bases spanning the gap. CDR3 region: CASSVRGRGSGTDTQYF. The CDR3 DNA reads TGTGCCAGCAGTGTCCGGGGACGGGGTTCGGGCACAGATACGCAGTATTTT. Filled out from reference TRBV28 and TRBJ2-3, the complete variable domain reads DVKVTQSSRYLVKRTGEKVFLECVQDMDHENMFWYRQDPGLGLRLIYFSYDVKMKEKGDIPEGYSVSREKKERFSLILESASTNQTSMYLCASSVRGRGSGTDTQYFGPGTRLTVL.